Each of the 3 T cell receptor beta chains below was sequenced from the same sample in a study of blood T cell repertoires in COVID-19. Clones were sequenced by immunoSEQ multiplex PCR, and TCRdb holds only the in-frame ones, with some missing. The table shows 200,000 to 250,000 clones, with 88% occurring only once. The specimen sequenced was peripheral blood. The receptors stem from a woman in her twenties or thirties with COVID-19, enrolled during active disease.

This chain links TRBV19 with TRBJ1-5; 7 nucleotides agree with TRBD1. After removal of 3 bases from V and 2 bases from J, the junction contained 7 bases not matched to a gene. From germline, CDR1 is LNHDA and CDR2 SQIVND (reference sequence). This CDR3 has 16 amino acids. In DNA, the CDR3 is TGTGCCAGTAGTATGGGAAGGGGGCTCGGCAATCAGCCCCAGCATTTT. Encoded protein: CASSMGRGLGNQPQHF.

The rearrangement uses TRBV19 and TRBJ1-1; 8 bases match TRBD1. The germline V gene encodes CDR1 LNHDA and CDR2 SQIVND (reference sequence). V lost 5 bases to trimming and J lost 1 base; unmatched junction nucleotides: 6. This CDR3 is built from 15 residues. DNA for the CDR3: TGTGCCAGTAGTGCAAAAACAGGGGGGAACACTGAAGCTTTCTTT. Its translation: CASSAKTGGNTEAFF.

This chain connects TRBV2 to TRBJ2-6; TRBD1 aligns across 7 bases. Germline loops: CDR1 SNHLY, CDR2 FYNNEI. This CDR3 is 15 amino acids long. Trimming cost V 5 bases and J 2 bases; bases outside gene matches: 3. The CDR3 nucleotides read TGTGCCAGCAGTCCCGACAGGGCTGGGGCCAACGTCCTGACTTTC. It codes for CASSPDRAGANVLTF.